This entry is about one TCR beta chain. Its antigen is currently unknown. Assay: immunoSEQ multiplex PCR; the TCRdb copy retains only in-frame clones and omits some. The repertoire has approximately 100,000 clones, 90% of them found once; the top ten carry 1.3%. The data belong to a study of T cell responses to AZD1222 COVID-19 vaccine. Looked up from germline, CDR1 is MNHEY and CDR2 is SMNVEV (reference sequence). V lost 2 bases and J lost 8, with 12 bases in between. This CDR3 contains 13 residues. Study-level findings and limits: Spike was spanned by vaccine-associated CD4 TCRs, with dominance at 160-218 and 743-854.

The TCR comes from an adult in good health. The sequenced sample was peripheral blood, obtained on day 0 of AZD1222 vaccination. The chain joins TRBV27 to TRBJ1-2, with D unclear. The CDR3 sequence: CASSLTSLGGYTF. As DNA, the CDR3 is TGTGCCAGCAGTTTAACCTCCCTGGGCGGCTACACCTTC.